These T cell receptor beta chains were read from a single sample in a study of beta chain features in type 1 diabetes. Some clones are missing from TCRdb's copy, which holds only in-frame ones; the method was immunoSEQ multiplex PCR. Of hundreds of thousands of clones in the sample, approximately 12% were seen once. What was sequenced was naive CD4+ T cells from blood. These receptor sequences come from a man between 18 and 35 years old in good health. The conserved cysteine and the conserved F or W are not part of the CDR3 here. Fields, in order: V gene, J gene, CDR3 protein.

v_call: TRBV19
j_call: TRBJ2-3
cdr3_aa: ASSISPSADTQY

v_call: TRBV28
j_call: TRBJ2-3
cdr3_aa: ASRRTVSSGDTQY

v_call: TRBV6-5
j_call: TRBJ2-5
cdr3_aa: ASSFSSGQETQY

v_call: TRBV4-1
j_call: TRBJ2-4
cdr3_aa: ASSPRIRASAKNIQY

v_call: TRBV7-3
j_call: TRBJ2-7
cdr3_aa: ASSLRGGGAYEQY

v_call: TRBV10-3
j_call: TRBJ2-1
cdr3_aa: AISESRETGEF

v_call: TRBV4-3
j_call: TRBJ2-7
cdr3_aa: ASSRLEPGTDAYEQY

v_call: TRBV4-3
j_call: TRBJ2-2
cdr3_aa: ASSQGDRGGDTGELF

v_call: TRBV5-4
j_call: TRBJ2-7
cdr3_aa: ASSSQASKAYEQY

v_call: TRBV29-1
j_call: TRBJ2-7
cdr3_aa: SVKTGVYEQY

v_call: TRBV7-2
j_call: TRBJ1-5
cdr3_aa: ASSLTRLINQPQH

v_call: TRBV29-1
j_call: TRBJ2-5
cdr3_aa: SAPGAGFGETQY

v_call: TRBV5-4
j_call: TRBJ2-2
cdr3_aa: ASSTQTGSTGELF

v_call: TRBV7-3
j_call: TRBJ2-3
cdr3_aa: ASSGGALYSDTQY

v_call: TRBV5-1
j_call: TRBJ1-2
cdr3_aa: ASSPSHTINYGYT

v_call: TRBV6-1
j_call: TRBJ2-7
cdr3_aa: ALMGRVNEQY

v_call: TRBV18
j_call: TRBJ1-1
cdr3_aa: ASSSGNTEAF

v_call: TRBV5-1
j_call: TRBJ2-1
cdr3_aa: ASSFGQGAGNEQF

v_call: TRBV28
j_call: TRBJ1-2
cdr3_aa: ASSLVGGNGYT

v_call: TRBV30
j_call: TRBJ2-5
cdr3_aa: AWRVGGGETQY

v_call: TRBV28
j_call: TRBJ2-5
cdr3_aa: ASSLGSNVGQETQY

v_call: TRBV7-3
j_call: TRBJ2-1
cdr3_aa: ASSSSKTTEQF

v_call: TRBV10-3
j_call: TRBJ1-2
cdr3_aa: AISSGWGRGTDPGYGYT

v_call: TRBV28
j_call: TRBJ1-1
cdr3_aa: ASRTLTGGAF

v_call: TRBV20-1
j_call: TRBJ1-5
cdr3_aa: SSGGNQPQH

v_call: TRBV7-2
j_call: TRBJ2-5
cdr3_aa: ASSRGGGPSQETQY

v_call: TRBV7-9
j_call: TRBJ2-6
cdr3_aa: ASSLGQGNGANVLT

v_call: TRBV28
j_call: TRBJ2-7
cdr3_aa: ASSSSVFLSGEQY

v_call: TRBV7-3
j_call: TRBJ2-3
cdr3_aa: ASSLRVSTDTQY

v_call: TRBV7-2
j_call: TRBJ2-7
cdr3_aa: ASSFDSTSGTISYEQY

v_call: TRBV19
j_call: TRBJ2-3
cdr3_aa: ASSGLDSVGTDTQY

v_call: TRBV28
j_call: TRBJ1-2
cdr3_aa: ASSSYRGSGGYT

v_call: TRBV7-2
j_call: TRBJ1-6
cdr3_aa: ASSFPGQGSSPLH

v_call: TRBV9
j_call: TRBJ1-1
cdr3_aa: ASSVTGVNTEAF

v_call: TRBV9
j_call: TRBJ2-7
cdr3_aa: ASSPLGLASYEQY

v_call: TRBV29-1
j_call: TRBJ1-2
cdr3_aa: SVERGGYGYT